A selection of T cell receptor beta chains follows, all from one sample in a study of blood T cell repertoires in COVID-19. Clones were sequenced by immunoSEQ multiplex PCR, and TCRdb holds only the in-frame ones, with some missing. The sample has about 260,000 clones, about 85% seen once; the top ten hold approximately 12%. Sequenced sample: peripheral blood. The source is a human donor in a cohort sampled during active COVID-19. Each CDR3 is given with its conserved first and last residue. The D gene is left open where the match is weak. Only part of the rows carry a size: once, few, many, or a class if the clone is expanded.

.,TRBV19,TRBJ1-6,.,17,CASKNSGGSSYNSPLHF,TGTGCCAGTAAAAACTCCGGCGGCAGCTCCTATAATTCACCCCTCCACTTT
.,TRBV9,TRBJ1-2,.,16,CASSGQPGVSGYGYTF,TGTGCCAGCAGCGGCCAGCCAGGGGTTTCAGGCTATGGCTACACCTTC
.,TRBV9,TRBJ2-7,once,15,CASSASGLGNYEQYF,TGTGCCAGCAGCGCTTCGGGACTCGGCAACTACGAGCAGTACTTC
.,TRBV30,TRBJ2-7,many,15,CAWIPQPDSSYEQYF,TGTGCCTGGATACCACAACCTGACAGTTCCTACGAGCAGTACTTC
.,TRBV3-1/TRBV3-2,TRBJ1-2,once,14,CASTHARLPYGYTF,TGTGCCAGCACCCACGCGCGGCTTCCATATGGCTACACCTTC
.,TRBV11-2,TRBJ2-1,.,11,CASRSINEQFF,TGTGCCAGCAGATCTATCAATGAGCAGTTCTTC
.,TRBV28,TRBJ1-2,.,13,CASSLGQFYGYTF,TGTGCCAGCAGTTTAGGGCAGTTCTATGGCTACACCTTC
.,TRBV28,TRBJ2-7,.,15,CASSSLTDSLYEQYF,TGTGCCAGCAGTTCTCTTACCGACAGCCTCTACGAGCAGTACTTC
TRBD1,TRBV9,TRBJ2-1,.,15,CASSVGDRANNEQFF,TGTGCCAGCAGCGTAGGGGACAGGGCCAACAATGAGCAGTTCTTC
.,TRBV7-9,TRBJ2-7,.,14,CASSLAGDTYEQYF,TGTGCCAGCAGCTTGGCCGGGGACACCTACGAGCAGTACTTC
TRBD1,TRBV28,TRBJ2-7,.,12,CACRDRAYEQYF,TGTGCTTGCCGGGACAGGGCCTACGAGCAGTACTTC
.,TRBV5-5,TRBJ2-1,.,15,CASSFRTTGYNEQFF,TGTGCCAGCAGCTTTCGGACGACAGGCTACAATGAGCAGTTCTTC
TRBD2,TRBV6-5,TRBJ2-3,.,15,CASRTSGSLVDTQYF,TGTGCCAGCAGGACTAGCGGGAGCCTGGTTGATACGCAGTATTTT
.,TRBV7-9,TRBJ1-1,.,11,CASSFEEEAFF,TGTGCCAGCAGCTTCGAGGAGGAAGCTTTCTTT
.,TRBV21-1,TRBJ2-1,.,13,CASSNGQGDEQFF,TGTGCCAGCAGCAATGGACAGGGAGATGAGCAGTTCTTC
.,TRBV5-5,TRBJ1-5,.,14,CASSFQRDNQPQHF,TGTGCCAGCAGCTTCCAGAGGGACAATCAGCCCCAGCATTTT
.,TRBV28,TRBJ1-3,.,15,CASSLQPGWGNTIYF,TGTGCCAGCAGTCTCCAGCCCGGGTGGGGAAACACCATATATTTT
TRBD2,TRBV10-3,TRBJ2-7,.,17,CAISESSKRTSGHEQYF,TGTGCCATCAGTGAGTCGAGTAAGAGGACTAGCGGTCACGAGCAGTACTTC
TRBD2,TRBV6-1,TRBJ2-1,.,15,CASSEGGGGPVKQFF,TGTGCCAGCAGTGAGGGCGGGGGAGGGCCAGTAAAGCAGTTCTTC
.,TRBV7-9,TRBJ2-3,.,16,CASSYGFSGSTDTQYF,TGTGCCAGCAGCTACGGTTTCTCCGGTAGCACAGATACGCAGTATTTT
.,TRBV27,TRBJ1-1,.,14,CASSFMGARTEAFF,TGTGCCAGCAGTTTTATGGGGGCGCGGACTGAAGCTTTCTTT
.,TRBV6-6,TRBJ1-1,.,14,CASSYEGLGTEAFF,TGTGCCAGCAGTTACGAGGGTCTTGGCACTGAAGCTTTCTTT
.,TRBV4-2,TRBJ2-1,.,18,CASSQDLSAAGSYNEQFF,TGTGCCAGCAGCCAAGATTTGTCTGCGGCGGGGTCATACAATGAGCAGTTCTTC
.,TRBV27,TRBJ2-2,once,15,CASRRDLPNTGELFF,TGTGCCAGCAGAAGGGACTTACCTAACACCGGGGAGCTGTTTTTT
.,TRBV28,TRBJ1-1,.,11,CATIGQIEAFF,TGTGCCACCATAGGACAGATTGAAGCTTTCTTT
TRBD2,TRBV2,TRBJ2-3,.,15,CASSSLAGGTDTQYF,TGTGCCAGCAGTTCCTTGGCGGGGGGGACAGATACGCAGTATTTT
.,TRBV5-6,TRBJ1-4,.,14,CASSSLRAGEKLFF,TGTGCCAGCAGCTCCCTCCGTGCGGGTGAAAAACTGTTTTTT
.,TRBV14,TRBJ2-7,.,15,CASSPGYNLPYEQYF,TGTGCCAGCAGCCCGGGTTACAACCTTCCTTACGAGCAGTACTTC
TRBD2,TRBV7-7,TRBJ2-2,.,20,CASSFFPGLAGKTNTGELFF,TGTGCCAGCAGCTTCTTTCCAGGACTAGCGGGAAAAACGAACACCGGGGAGCTGTTTTTT
TRBD2,TRBV19,TRBJ2-1,.,15,CASSILAGKGDEQFF,TGTGCCAGTAGTATTCTAGCGGGAAAGGGCGATGAGCAGTTCTTC
.,TRBV24-1,TRBJ2-3,.,14,CATSEGGGTDTQYF,TGTGCCACCAGTGAAGGGGGGGGCACAGATACGCAGTATTTT
.,TRBV7-9,TRBJ1-1,.,15,CASSSQTGANTEAFF,TGTGCCAGCAGCTCCCAGACTGGAGCAAACACTGAAGCTTTCTTT
.,TRBV12-3/TRBV12-4,TRBJ1-2,once,11,CASMRDYGYTF,TGTGCCAGCATGAGGGACTATGGCTACACCTTC
TRBD2,TRBV6-1,TRBJ2-7,.,14,CASSETGLDYEQYF,TGTGCCAGCAGTGAAACCGGACTAGATTACGAGCAGTACTTC
.,TRBV25-1,TRBJ2-7,.,15,CASSADGGFYYEQYF,TGTGCCAGCAGTGCGGACGGAGGATTTTACTACGAGCAGTACTTC
.,TRBV20-1,TRBJ2-3,.,16,CSASFPRSGLTDTQYF,TGCAGTGCTAGTTTCCCACGGTCGGGACTCACAGATACGCAGTATTTT
.,TRBV7-8,TRBJ1-1,few,14,CASSLEFMNTEAFF,TGTGCCAGCAGCTTAGAATTTATGAACACTGAAGCTTTCTTT
TRBD1,TRBV19,TRBJ1-6,.,14,CASIDRARNSPLHF,TGTGCCAGTATCGACAGGGCACGAAATTCACCCCTCCACTTT
.,TRBV3-1/TRBV3-2,TRBJ1-1,.,11,CASSRRTEAFF,TGTGCCAGCAGCCGTCGGACTGAAGCTTTCTTT
TRBD1,TRBV3-1/TRBV3-2,TRBJ2-1,.,15,CASSPRDRAYNEQFF,TGTGCCAGCAGCCCCCGGGACAGGGCCTACAATGAGCAGTTCTTC
.,TRBV19,TRBJ1-5,.,13,CASSGQLNQPQHF,TGTGCCAGTAGTGGACAGCTAAATCAGCCCCAGCATTTT
.,TRBV27,TRBJ1-5,.,17,CASSLVHSAGGNQPQHF,TGTGCCAGCAGCCTAGTTCATTCAGCGGGGGGCAATCAGCCCCAGCATTTT
.,TRBV6-5,TRBJ2-7,.,14,CASSPGGRAYEQYF,TGTGCCAGCAGTCCCGGGGGGCGGGCCTACGAGCAGTACTTC
.,TRBV21-1,TRBJ2-1,once,17,CASSKGVLAGPYNEQFF,TGTGCCAGCAGCAAAGGGGTCCTAGCGGGACCGTACAATGAGCAGTTCTTC
TRBD2,TRBV10-3,TRBJ2-7,.,13,CAIGTSGVYEQYF,TGTGCCATCGGGACTAGCGGGGTCTACGAGCAGTACTTC
.,TRBV5-4,TRBJ1-4,.,14,CASSRTGSNEKLFF,TGTGCCAGCAGCAGAACAGGTTCTAATGAAAAACTGTTTTTT
TRBD1,TRBV4-1,TRBJ1-2,.,18,CASRYAPVPGQDFYGYTF,TGCGCCAGCAGATACGCTCCGGTCCCGGGACAGGATTTCTATGGCTACACCTTC
TRBD1,TRBV27,TRBJ2-7,.,15,CASSSPGQGSYEQYF,TGTGCCAGCAGTTCTCCGGGACAGGGCTCCTACGAGCAGTACTTC
.,TRBV4-1,TRBJ2-3,.,15,CASSQGGGSQNTQYF,TGCGCCAGCAGCCAAGGTGGAGGGTCACAGAATACGCAGTATTTT
TRBD2,TRBV5-6,TRBJ2-3,.,13,CASSFWTSGTQYF,TGTGCCAGCAGCTTCTGGACTAGCGGAACGCAGTATTTT
.,TRBV5-1,TRBJ2-5,.,13,CASSLVSEETQYF,TGCGCCAGCAGCTTGGTCTCAGAAGAGACCCAGTACTTC
.,TRBV19,TRBJ2-3,.,15,CASSTQTVGTDTQYF,TGTGCCAGTAGTACACAGACAGTAGGCACAGATACGCAGTATTTT
TRBD1,TRBV7-2,TRBJ2-1,.,14,CASSPPTGANEQFF,TGTGCCAGCAGCCCCCCCACAGGGGCGAATGAGCAGTTCTTC
TRBD2,TRBV19,TRBJ2-1,.,15,CASSPGLGIHNEQFF,TGTGCCAGTAGCCCCGGACTAGGGATCCACAATGAGCAGTTCTTC
TRBD2,TRBV7-2,TRBJ2-1,.,15,CASSPPSGRGSEQFF,TGTGCCAGCAGCCCTCCTAGCGGGAGAGGGTCTGAGCAGTTCTTC
.,TRBV7-2,TRBJ2-4,.,16,CASSSPRGLAKNIQYF,TGTGCCAGCAGCTCCCCCCGCGGACTAGCCAAAAACATTCAGTACTTC
TRBD1,TRBV12-3/TRBV12-4,TRBJ1-4,.,13,CASSRQGSEKLFF,TGTGCCAGCAGTAGACAGGGGAGTGAAAAACTGTTTTTT